The T cell receptor beta chain described here comes from a study of cytomegalovirus exposure and HLA in healthy donors. V dropped 3 bases and J dropped 0 bases, with 6 bases sitting between them. CDR1 is SNHLY, CDR2 FYNNEI, per germline. The CDR3 loop spans 13 amino acids. Use of 60 Vbeta and 13 Jbeta primers characterized the PCR. Profiling relied on immunoSEQ multiplex PCR, and the TCRdb table lists in-frame clones only, not all of them. The data hold some 51,000 clones, with more than 65% observed a single time. V and J are TRBV2 and TRBJ2-7; tentative D call: TRBD2 (5 bases). This TCR was sampled from a man in his forties or fifties in good health and CMV-seropositive. Sequencing input: PBMCs. The CDR3 DNA follows: TGTGCCAGCAGTGAGGGGAGCTCCTACGAGCAGTACTTC. It encodes CASSEGSSYEQYF.